Each of the 13 T cell receptor beta chains below was sequenced from the same sample in a study of blood T cell repertoires in COVID-19. Assay used: immunoSEQ multiplex PCR; TCRdb lists only in-frame clones, some missing. The sample lists around 55,000 clones, about four fifths seen once, with approximately 5.9% in the top ten. Sequencing used peripheral blood. Receptors were obtained from a human donor in a cohort sampled during active or convalescent COVID-19.

This chain uses TRBV18 with TRBJ2-7, with D hard to call. The germline V and J ends were trimmed by 6 bases and 4 bases, with 13 bases remaining between them. The CDR3 runs to 13 residues. Germline V gene lookup returns CDR1 KGHSH and CDR2 LQKENI. This CDR3 is CASSLQRNYEQYF. As DNA, the CDR3 is TGTGCCAGCTCTCTGCAGAGGAATTACGAGCAGTACTTC.

The CDR3 DNA reads TGTGCCAGCAGTGAAGCGGGATTTGGACAGGGAAATTCACCCCTCCACTTT. Translated, it gives CASSEAGFGQGNSPLHF. V usage is TRBV6-1 and J usage is TRBJ1-6, with 8 bases fitting TRBD1. The CDR3 is 17 amino acids. V shed 0 bases, J shed 7 bases, and the junction held 8 bases outside the gene matches. Germline-derived CDR1 and CDR2 are MNHNS and SASEGT.

The CDR3 coding sequence is TGCGCCAGCAGCTTGGGGAGCGGGGGCCTCTCCTACAATGAGCAGTTCTTC. Protein: CASSLGSGGLSYNEQFF. The V call is TRBV5-1, the J call TRBJ2-1; 8 bases fit TRBD2. The V gene end was trimmed by 0 bases and the J gene end by 0 bases; junction bases not matched to a gene: 5. This CDR3 has 17 amino acids. Germline V gene sequence: CDR1 SGHRS, CDR2 YFSETQ.

The rearrangement uses TRBV10-3 and TRBJ1-5; D is unresolved. Trimming removed 7 bases from V and 5 bases from J, with 12 bases in between. CDR1 is ENHRY, CDR2 SYGVKD, per germline. This CDR3 comprises 13 residues. In DNA, the CDR3 is TGTGCCATCAAAGAGGGCCCAGATCAGCCCCAGCATTTT. Its protein product is CAIKEGPDQPQHF.

This clone was recorded once. The CDR3 reads CASSPGGLVGKNIQYF. The CDR3 DNA follows: TGTGCCAGCAGCCCGGGGGGCTTGGTAGGCAAAAACATTCAGTACTTC. The V gene is TRBV5-4, the J gene TRBJ2-4; possible D gene TRBD2, 7 bases. CDR1 is SGHNT and CDR2 is YYREEE in the germline V gene (reference sequence). V lost 4 bases and J lost 3, with 17 bases in between. The CDR3 contains 16 residues.

In DNA form, the CDR3 reads TGCAGCGTTGAAGATCCTGCGGGGTTAGGGACAGATACGCAGTATTTT. Residues: CSVEDPAGLGTDTQYF. V gene TRBV29-1 combines with J gene TRBJ2-3; weak D call: TRBD2 (6 bases). The CDR3 contains 16 residues. Trimming stripped 0 bases from V and 3 bases from J, with 16 bases between. Germline assignment: CDR1 SQVTM and CDR2 ANQGSEA.

The CDR3 coding sequence is TGTGCCAGCAGTTTCACAGGGGCTTTTAATCAGCCCCAGCATTTT. Its protein is CASSFTGAFNQPQHF. This chain links TRBV6-6 with TRBJ1-5; 7 bases line up with TRBD1. Looked up from germline, CDR1 is MNHNY and CDR2 is SVGAGI (reference sequence). The CDR3 has 15 residues. V dropped 4 bases and J dropped 4; count of bases not matched to a gene: 7.

This chain connects TRBV11-2 to TRBJ1-3; D remains ambiguous. CDR1 is SGHAT and CDR2 is FQNNGV in the germline V gene. Trimming took off 5 bases at V and 6 bases at J, with 5 bases between the two ends. This CDR3 is 11 amino acids long. The CDR3 DNA follows: TGTGCCAGCAGCCCCCAAAACACCATATATTTT. It codes for CASSPQNTIYF.

CDR3 region: CASSAGTGSQPQHF. The CDR3 DNA follows: TGCGCCAGCAGCGCAGGGACCGGGAGTCAGCCCCAGCATTTT. The genes are TRBV5-1 and TRBJ1-5; tentatively, D is TRBD1 (5 bases). CDR3 size: 14 residues. In germline, CDR1 is SGHRS, CDR2 YFSETQ. Trimming removed 4 bases from V and 6 bases from J, with 14 bases in between.

The chain is built from TRBV10-3 and TRBJ1-1; 11 bases align to TRBD1. The V and J ends lost 8 bases and 3 bases, in that order; junction bases with no gene match: 2. Germline values: CDR1 ENHRY, CDR2 SYGVKD. CDR3 length: 13 amino acids. DNA of the CDR3: TGTGCCATCGGGACAGGGGGGCACACTGAAGCTTTCTTT. It specifies CAIGTGGHTEAFF.

The CDR3 coding sequence is TGTGCCAGCGGCGGGAGACTTACTAACTATGGCTACACCTTC. It translates to CASGGRLTNYGYTF. The rearrangement uses TRBV2 and TRBJ1-2, with no clear D. CDR1 SNHLY and CDR2 FYNNEI come from the germline V gene. This CDR3 has 14 amino acids. V was clipped by 8 bases and J by 0 bases, with 13 bases between them.

This sequence joins TRBV29-1 and TRBJ2-3; the D gene is possibly TRBD2 (5 bases). Germline loops: CDR1 SQVTM, CDR2 ANQGSEA. CDR3 length: 14 amino acids. V lost 4 bases, J lost 2 bases, and 13 bases lay in between. CDR3 DNA sequence: TGCAGCGTTGGATACGGCGGGTACACAGATACGCAGTATTTT. This gives the protein CSVGYGGYTDTQYF.

This chain uses TRBV18 with TRBJ2-7; TRBD1 aligns across 8 bases. Germline CDR1 reads KGHSH; CDR2 reads LQKENI. The V and J ends lost 4 bases and 6 bases, in that order; junction bases with no gene match: 2. This CDR3 contains 12 residues. As DNA, the CDR3 is TGTGCCAGCTCACTAGGACAGGGCGAGCAGTACTTC. Its translation is CASSLGQGEQYF.